The source of this TCR beta chain is a study of post-analysis software for immune sequencing data. Study context: In terms of disease course, relapsing-remitting, secondary progressive and progressive-relapsing multiple sclerosis were included. Overall study results and limits: About 5 TRBV segments were significantly more frequent in patients than in controls. TRBV5-6, TRBV5-1 and TRBV20-1 were among these segments. Same-batch samples co-clustered strongly by F measure.

Libraries were made from TCR beta cDNA, and they carried unique molecular identifiers. Some 500,000 cDNA molecules were obtained per 1 to 10 million input T cells. TCRdb re-derived calls from the PCR reads in MiXCR, one entry per CDR3 protein. Of about 540,000 distinct CDR3 sequences listed, roughly 34% were seen once; the top ten hold 4.5% to 7.5%. Points on this clonotype: Its specificity is not known.

Trimming left V 3 bases short and J 0 bases short, with 9 bases between. The CDR3 is 14 residues long. The germline gives CDR1 WSHSY, CDR2 SAAADI. This chain uses TRBV10-2 with TRBJ2-7, with D maybe TRBD1 (6 bases). Sequenced: blood. The TCR originated in a girl aged 2 to 17 with multiple sclerosis. Written as DNA, the CDR3 is TGCGCCAGCAGTGATGGACAGCCCTCCTACGAGCAGTACTTC. It is translated as CASSDGQPSYEQYF.